The rows below give T cell receptor beta chains drawn from one sample of a study of cytomegalovirus exposure and HLA in healthy donors. The repertoire was sequenced with immunoSEQ multiplex PCR; TCRdb's copy has only in-frame clones and lacks some. This sample yields around 100,000 clones, of which around 70% are seen a single time; roughly 4.2% belongs to the top ten. The sequencing sample was made of PBMCs. These receptors were taken from a woman between 40 and 50 years old in good health and CMV-seropositive. The CDR3 runs from the conserved cysteine through the conserved F or W. D genes are given only for firm matches. Only part of the rows carry a size: once, few, many, or a class if the clone is expanded.

NA	NA	TRBV30	TRBJ1-1	CAWSSGGRTEAFF	TGTGCCTGGAGTAGCGGGGGCCGTACTGAAGCTTTCTTT
NA	NA	TRBV9	TRBJ2-3	CASSEGPLSGFTDTQYF	TGTGCCAGCAGCGAGGGTCCGCTTAGCGGATTCACAGATACGCAGTATTTT
NA	NA	TRBV19	TRBJ2-7	CASSMEGLDLLDEQYF	TGTGCCAGTAGTATGGAGGGACTCGACCTCCTGGACGAGCAGTACTTC
NA	NA	TRBV13	TRBJ2-1	CASSARGYNEQFF	TGTGCCAGCAGCGCGCGGGGCTACAATGAGCAGTTCTTC
NA	NA	TRBV7-9	TRBJ2-1	CASSLEAGSTNEQFF	TGTGCCAGCAGCTTAGAGGCGGGGAGTACCAATGAGCAGTTCTTC
TRBD2	NA	TRBV5-1	TRBJ2-2	CASSRTSGGLSTGELFF	TGCGCCAGCAGCCGGACTAGCGGGGGGCTATCTACCGGGGAGCTGTTTTTT
TRBD1	NA	TRBV6-5	TRBJ2-3	CASSQTGGASDTQYF	TGTGCCAGCAGCCAAACAGGGGGCGCATCAGATACGCAGTATTTT
TRBD2	NA	TRBV7-9	TRBJ2-3	CASGVGAGTGTDTQYF	TGTGCCAGCGGGGTGGGAGCGGGAACGGGCACAGATACGCAGTATTTT
NA	NA	TRBV29-1	TRBJ1-1	CSVGNGGFF	TGCAGCGTTGGGAACGGAGGTTTCTTT
TRBD2	NA	TRBV7-2	TRBJ2-1	CASSRSSGRGNEQFF	TGTGCCAGCAGCAGATCTAGCGGGAGGGGGAATGAGCAGTTCTTC
NA	once	TRBV5-3	TRBJ1-5	CARSLGTREAQPQHF	TGTGCCAGAAGCTTAGGAACCAGGGAGGCTCAGCCCCAGCATTTT
NA	NA	TRBV19	TRBJ2-5	CASSGRLFQETQYF	TGTGCCAGTAGTGGGAGGCTCTTCCAAGAGACCCAGTACTTC
NA	few	TRBV7-9	TRBJ1-1	CASSLEVGSTEAFF	TGTGCCAGCAGCTTGGAGGTCGGATCCACTGAAGCTTTCTTT
NA	NA	TRBV4-3	TRBJ2-1	CASSQDLGTLNEQFF	TGCGCCAGCAGCCAAGATTTAGGGACACTCAATGAGCAGTTCTTC
NA	once	TRBV27	TRBJ2-7	CASSLSPEDEQYF	TGTGCCAGCAGTTTATCCCCAGAGGACGAGCAGTACTTC
NA	NA	TRBV19	TRBJ1-1	CASSISGANTEAFF	TGTGCCAGTAGCATATCGGGAGCCAACACTGAAGCTTTCTTT
TRBD2	NA	TRBV2	TRBJ2-3	CASRPPAGGPDTQYF	TGTGCCAGCAGGCCCCCTGCGGGGGGGCCGGATACGCAGTATTTT
NA	NA	TRBV29-1	TRBJ2-3	CSVLPGHTDTQYF	TGCAGCGTGCTTCCGGGACACACAGATACGCAGTATTTT
NA	NA	TRBV11-1	TRBJ2-1	CASSLSQGNEQFF	TGTGCCAGCAGCTTATCACAGGGCAATGAGCAGTTCTTC
NA	NA	TRBV7-9	TRBJ1-2	CASSPSDRGYTF	TGTGCCAGCAGCCCCTCGGACAGAGGCTACACCTTC
TRBD2	NA	TRBV6-1	TRBJ2-7	CASRELAGGYEQYF	TGTGCCAGCAGGGAGCTAGCGGGGGGTTACGAGCAGTACTTC
NA	NA	TRBV19	TRBJ1-2	CASSISAVGGYTF	TGTGCCAGTAGTATAAGTGCCGTCGGTGGCTACACCTTC
NA	NA	TRBV7-6	TRBJ1-2	CASSSGGDYGYTF	TGTGCCAGCAGCTCCGGGGGGGACTATGGCTACACCTTC
NA	NA	TRBV6-1	TRBJ2-7	CASSEPDSPGDEQYF	TGTGCCAGCAGTGAACCGGACAGTCCAGGGGACGAGCAGTACTTC
NA	NA	TRBV5-1	TRBJ2-3	CASSAGEADTQYF	TGCGCCAGCAGCGCGGGCGAGGCAGATACGCAGTATTTT
TRBD2	few	TRBV4-1	TRBJ2-1	CASSRTSGGADEQFF	TGCGCCAGCAGCCGAACTAGCGGGGGGGCGGATGAGCAGTTCTTC
NA	NA	TRBV7-6	TRBJ2-5	CASSFSGAETQYF	TGTGCCAGCAGCTTTTCAGGGGCAGAGACCCAGTACTTC
TRBD2	few	TRBV27	TRBJ2-7	CASRKQLAGAHEQYF	TGTGCCAGCAGGAAACAACTAGCGGGAGCCCACGAGCAGTACTTC
TRBD1	NA	TRBV7-3	TRBJ1-2	CASSFSQGLGYGYTF	TGTGCCAGCAGCTTTTCACAGGGGCTCGGGTATGGCTACACCTTC
TRBD2	NA	TRBV5-1	TRBJ2-1	CASSRKDKLAGPVDEQFF	TGCGCCAGCAGCCGTAAGGACAAACTAGCGGGACCGGTCGATGAGCAGTTCTTC
NA	few	TRBV7-6	TRBJ1-2	CASSLGSSGGDYGYTF	TGTGCCAGCAGCTTAGGAAGTTCGGGGGGTGACTATGGCTACACCTTC
NA	NA	TRBV6-5	TRBJ1-2	CASSYSSGLGYTF	TGTGCCAGCAGTTACTCTTCAGGGTTAGGCTACACCTTC
NA	NA	TRBV11-2	TRBJ2-2	CASSRTTGFVWSNTGELFF	TGTGCCAGCAGCCGAACGACAGGTTTTGTCTGGTCGAACACCGGGGAGCTGTTTTTT
NA	NA	TRBV28	TRBJ1-5	CASSLGAAGVVGDQPQHF	TGTGCCAGCAGTTTGGGTGCGGCAGGGGTGGTAGGTGATCAGCCCCAGCATTTT
NA	once	TRBV5-4	TRBJ2-7	CASSFHGEQYF	TGTGCCAGCAGCTTCCACGGCGAGCAGTACTTC
NA	NA	TRBV30	TRBJ1-2	CAWTTYNYGYTF	TGTGCCTGGACAACATATAACTATGGCTACACCTTC
TRBD1	NA	TRBV11-2	TRBJ1-2	CASSASPDRGTGYTF	TGTGCCAGCAGCGCCTCCCCGGACAGGGGGACTGGCTACACCTTC
NA	NA	TRBV5-5	TRBJ1-2	CASSLDLVYGYTF	TGTGCCAGCAGCTTGGATCTAGTCTATGGCTACACCTTC
NA	NA	TRBV10-3	TRBJ1-3	CAIRTNSGNTIYF	TGTGCCATCCGGACAAACTCTGGAAACACCATATATTTT
NA	NA	TRBV6-4	TRBJ1-1	CASSDGADSAEAFF	TGTGCCAGCAGTGACGGGGCCGATTCGGCTGAAGCTTTCTTT
NA	NA	TRBV7-9	TRBJ1-4	CSSSPPDQQGSNEKLFF	TGTTCCAGCAGCCCTCCTGACCAACAGGGAAGTAACGAAAAACTGTTTTTT
TRBD2	NA	TRBV30	TRBJ2-3	CAWSSPIRMGGPSDTQYF	TGTGCCTGGAGCTCACCCATAAGGATGGGAGGGCCCTCAGATACGCAGTATTTT
TRBD2	NA	TRBV4-1	TRBJ2-5	CASRRQVSSGRLETQYF	TGCGCCAGCAGACGTCAAGTCTCTAGCGGGAGGTTGGAGACCCAGTACTTC
TRBD2	NA	TRBV5-1	TRBJ2-1	CASSLGTSGTNNEQFF	TGCGCCAGCAGCTTGGGTACTAGCGGGACTAACAATGAGCAGTTCTTC
TRBD1	NA	TRBV19	TRBJ1-5	CASSSLDRGIQPQHF	TGTGCCAGTAGCTCCCTGGACAGGGGGATTCAGCCCCAGCATTTT
TRBD1	NA	TRBV30	TRBJ2-2	CAWGSGTGYAGELFF	TGTGCCTGGGGTTCGGGGACAGGGTATGCCGGGGAGCTGTTTTTT
NA	NA	TRBV2	TRBJ2-1	CASSEMAGPYNEQFF	TGTGCCAGCAGTGAAATGGCGGGGCCTTACAATGAGCAGTTCTTC
TRBD1	NA	TRBV2	TRBJ2-1	CASIIQGAVEQFF	TGTGCCAGCATTATTCAGGGGGCAGTTGAGCAGTTCTTC
NA	NA	TRBV5-5	TRBJ2-7	CASSLGGGGAYEQYF	TGTGCCAGCAGCTTGGGAGGAGGGGGGGCCTACGAGCAGTACTTC
TRBD1	NA	TRBV19	TRBJ1-1	CASSIDFRGRVEAFF	TGTGCCAGTAGTATAGATTTCAGGGGGCGGGTTGAAGCTTTCTTT
TRBD1	NA	TRBV7-2	TRBJ1-2	CASSPDRDYGYTF	TGTGCCAGCAGCCCTGACAGGGACTATGGCTACACCTTC
NA	NA	TRBV18	TRBJ1-1	CASSPLAGDTEAFF	TGTGCCAGCTCACCACTTGCAGGGGACACTGAAGCTTTCTTT
TRBD1	NA	TRBV11-1	TRBJ2-7	CASSRDRDRSYEQYF	TGCGCCAGCAGCAGAGACCGGGACAGGTCCTACGAGCAGTACTTC
NA	few	TRBV30	TRBJ1-3	CAWSQTGYAGNTIYF	TGTGCCTGGAGTCAGACAGGCTACGCCGGAAACACCATATATTTT
NA	NA	TRBV7-3	TRBJ1-1	CASSTQGGTEAFF	TGTGCCAGCAGCACTCAGGGCGGCACTGAAGCTTTCTTT
TRBD1	NA	TRBV7-8	TRBJ2-7	CASSFGQGAPSYEQYF	TGTGCCAGCAGCTTCGGACAGGGGGCCCCTTCCTACGAGCAGTACTTC
TRBD2	NA	TRBV7-8	TRBJ2-7	CASSFSGTYEQYF	TGTGCCAGCAGCTTCAGCGGGACTTACGAGCAGTACTTC
TRBD1	NA	TRBV29-1	TRBJ2-1	CSIRQGRSEQFF	TGCAGCATAAGACAGGGGCGGAGTGAGCAGTTCTTC
TRBD1	NA	TRBV13	TRBJ2-7	CASSPEDRVFEQYF	TGTGCCAGCAGCCCCGAAGACAGGGTGTTTGAGCAGTACTTC